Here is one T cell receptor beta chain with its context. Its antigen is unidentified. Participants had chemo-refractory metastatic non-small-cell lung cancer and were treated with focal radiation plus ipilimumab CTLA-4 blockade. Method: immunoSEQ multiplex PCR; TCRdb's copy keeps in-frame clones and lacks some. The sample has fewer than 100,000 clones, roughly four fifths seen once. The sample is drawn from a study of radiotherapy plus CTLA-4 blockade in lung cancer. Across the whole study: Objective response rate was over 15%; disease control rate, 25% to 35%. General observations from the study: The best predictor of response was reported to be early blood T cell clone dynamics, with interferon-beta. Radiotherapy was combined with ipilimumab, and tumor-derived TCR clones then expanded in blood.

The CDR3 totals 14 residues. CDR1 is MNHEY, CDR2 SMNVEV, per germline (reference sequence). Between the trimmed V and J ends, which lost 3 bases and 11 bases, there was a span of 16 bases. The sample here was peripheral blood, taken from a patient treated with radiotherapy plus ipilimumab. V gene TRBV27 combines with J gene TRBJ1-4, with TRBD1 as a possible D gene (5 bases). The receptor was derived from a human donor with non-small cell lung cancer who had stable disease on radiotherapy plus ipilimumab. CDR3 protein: CASSFDRLLKKLFF. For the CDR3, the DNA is TGTGCCAGCAGTTTCGACAGATTACTCAAGAAACTGTTTTTT.